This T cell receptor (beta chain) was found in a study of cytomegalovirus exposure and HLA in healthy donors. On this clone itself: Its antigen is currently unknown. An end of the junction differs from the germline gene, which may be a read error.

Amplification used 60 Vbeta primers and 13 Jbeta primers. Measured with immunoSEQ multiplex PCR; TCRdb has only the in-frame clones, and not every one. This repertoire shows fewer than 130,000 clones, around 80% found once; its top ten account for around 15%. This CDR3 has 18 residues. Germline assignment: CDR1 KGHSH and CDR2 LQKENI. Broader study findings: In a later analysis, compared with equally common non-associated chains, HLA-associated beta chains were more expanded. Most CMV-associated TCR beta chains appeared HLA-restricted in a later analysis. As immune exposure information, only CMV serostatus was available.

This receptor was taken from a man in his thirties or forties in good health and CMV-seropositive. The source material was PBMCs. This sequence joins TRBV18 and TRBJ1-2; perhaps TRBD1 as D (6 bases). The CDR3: CASSPPGQSLSVNYGYTF. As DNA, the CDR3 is TGTGCCAGCTCCCCACCCGGACAGTCATTATCGGTAAACTATGGCTACACCTTC.